These 12 T cell receptor beta chains were sequenced from one sample in a study of cytomegalovirus exposure and HLA in healthy donors. Vbeta (60) and Jbeta (13) primers were used in the PCR. Libraries were prepared by immunoSEQ multiplex PCR; TCRdb keeps only in-frame clonotypes and omits some of them. The sample lists some 200,000 clones; 82% were seen once. The sequenced sample was PBMCs. Every receptor here comes from a woman aged 18-35 years in good health and CMV-seronegative.

The chain links TRBV6-5 to TRBJ2-1, with a tentative D call TRBD1 (6 bases). The V end was cut by 4 bases, the J end by 2 bases, with 15 bases between. CDR1 is MNHEY, CDR2 SVGAGI, per germline. The CDR3 is made up of 16 amino acids. The CDR3 region has the DNA TGTGCCAGCAGTTTACTTTGGGGGCCTCCCTACAATGAGCAGTTCTTC. Amino acids: CASSLLWGPPYNEQFF.

V is TRBV28 and J is TRBJ1-3, with 7 nucleotides matching TRBD1. Per germline, CDR1 MDHEN and CDR2 SYDVKM. After removal of 7 bases from V and 0 bases from J, the junction contained 9 bases not matched to a gene. The CDR3 contains 16 residues. The CDR3 DNA follows: TGTGCCAGCACCAAAATCGGGACAGCCTCTGGAAACACCATATATTTT. As protein: CASTKIGTASGNTIYF. The full variable domain, in which reference TRBV28 and TRBJ1-3 provide the parts outside the CDR3, is DVKVTQSSRYLVKRTGEKVFLECVQDMDHENMFWYRQDPGLGLRLIYFSYDVKMKEKGDIPEGYSVSREKKERFSLILESASTNQTSMYLCASTKIGTASGNTIYFGEGSWLTVV.

V usage is TRBV5-5 and J usage is TRBJ1-3; D might be TRBD1 (6 bases). Per the germline V gene, CDR1 is SGHKS and CDR2 is YYEKEE (reference sequence). V was shortened by 0 bases and J by 2 bases, with 12 bases between the two germline ends. This CDR3 spans 16 amino acids. CDR3 coding DNA: TGTGCCAGCAGCTTGGAATTGGGGGGGCCTGGAAACACCATATATTTT. It encodes CASSLELGGPGNTIYF. The full variable domain, rest sourced from reference TRBV5-5 and TRBJ1-3, is DAGVTQSPTHLIKTRGQQVTLRCSPISGHKSVSWYQQVLGQGPQFIFQYYEKEERGRGNFPDRFSARQFPNYSSELNVNALLLGDSALYLCASSLELGGPGNTIYFGEGSWLTVV.

The chain carries TRBV28 and TRBJ1-2; the D is unclear. This CDR3 contains 12 residues. Germline-derived CDR1 and CDR2 are MDHEN and SYDVKM. V dropped 2 bases and J dropped 10 bases, with 11 bases sitting between them. This CDR3 is CASSLVFRPYTF. The CDR3 bases are TGTGCCAGCAGTTTAGTATTCCGTCCCTACACCTTC.

The chain combines TRBV27 with TRBJ1-2; 7 bases agree with TRBD1. The junction had 7 bases not matched to a gene; V was cut back by 6 bases and J by 6 bases. This CDR3 comprises 13 residues. From germline, CDR1 is MNHEY and CDR2 SMNVEV (reference sequence). For the CDR3, the DNA is TGTGCCAGCAGCCGACAGGGACGGAATGGCTACACCTTC. It specifies CASSRQGRNGYTF.

The J gene is TRBJ1-1, the V gene TRBV7-9, with D possibly matching TRBD1 (5 bases). The germline CDR1 and CDR2 sequences are SEHNR and FQNEAQ (reference sequence). The CDR3 is 13 residues long. With 2 bases removed from V and 10 bases from J, the gap between germline ends came to 14 bases. The CDR3 nucleotides are TGTGCCAGCAGCTTATCCCATGGGGACTCAGCTTTCTTT. As protein: CASSLSHGDSAFF.

For this clone: One junction end does not reproduce the germline sequence, and a read error may be involved. The chain couples TRBV7-9 to TRBJ2-3; 7 bases align to TRBD2. The CDR3 spans 17 residues. Germline lookup yields CDR1 SEHNR and CDR2 FQNEAQ (reference sequence). The CDR3 sequence is CASSSTKTSTGTDAQYF. The CDR3 DNA sequence: TGTGCCAGCAGCTCAACCAAGACTAGCACCGGCACAGATGCGCAGTATTTT.

This chain joins TRBV27 and TRBJ2-1; TRBD1 aligns across 8 bases. The J segment lost 2 bases and the V segment lost 2 bases, leaving 11 bases of the junction unmatched. The CDR3 has 18 amino acids. The V gene's germline CDR1 is MNHEY and CDR2 SMNVEV (reference sequence). The CDR3 DNA reads as TGTGCCAGCAGTTTAGGGACAGGCCTAAGGGGGACCTACAATGAGCAGTTCTTC. Translation gives CASSLGTGLRGTYNEQFF.

This chain connects TRBV10-1 to TRBJ2-5; D may be TRBD1 (6 bases). CDR3 length: 14 residues. V shed 5 bases and J shed 4 bases, with 14 bases lying between them. Looked up from germline, CDR1 is WNHNN and CDR2 is SYGVQD (reference sequence). CDR3 nucleotides: TGCGCCAGCAGTCCCCAGGCAGGGGCAGAGACCCAGTACTTC. This translates into CASSPQAGAETQYF.

V is TRBV30 and J is TRBJ2-5; 9 positions agree with TRBD1. The DNA matches TRBJ2-7 better at its end, which makes the J call doubtful. The CDR3 covers 13 residues. CDR1 is GTSNPN and CDR2 is SVGIG in the germline V gene (reference sequence). CDR3 residues: CAWSGTGFYEQYF. The CDR3 coding sequence is TGTGCCTGGAGCGGGACAGGGTTTTACGAGCAGTACTTC.

This clone was detected only a few times. This sequence joins TRBV7-9 and TRBJ1-2, with D perhaps TRBD1 (5 bases). V lost 6 bases to trimming and J lost 6 bases, with 17 bases between them. This CDR3 comprises 14 residues. CDR1 and CDR2 (germline): SEHNR, FQNEAQ (reference sequence). The DNA of the CDR3 is TGTGCCAGCAGAGAGGAGCGGGGGGGACATGGCTACACCTTC. Protein sequence: CASREERGGHGYTF.

The chain carries TRBV7-9 and TRBJ1-4; no definite D call. The germline V and J ends were trimmed by 5 bases and 5 bases, with 12 bases remaining between them. This CDR3 spans 14 amino acids. CDR1 is SEHNR and CDR2 is FQNEAQ in the germline V gene (reference sequence). The CDR3: CASSPGPGNEKLFF. The DNA for the CDR3 is TGTGCCAGCAGCCCAGGACCGGGAAATGAAAAACTGTTTTTT.